One sample yielded the 8 T cell receptor beta chains listed below, sequenced in a study of cytomegalovirus exposure and HLA in healthy donors listed by TCRdb under 2017. Libraries were made using the immunoSEQ multiplex PCR assay. TCRdb obtained this table from immuneACCESS and retained in-frame rearrangements with V and J assigned. These tables miss some clones; where compared with another copy, unresolved V genes account for less than half of the shortfall, and the remainder is unexplained. For this sample the table gives under 150,000 clones, of which almost 90% were detected only once. 7.9% of the sample is held by the ten biggest clonotypes. Sequencing was performed on PBMCs. The origin of the receptors is a woman between 18 and 29 years old in good health and CMV-seropositive.

The rearrangement uses TRBV6-6 and TRBJ2-7, with D possibly matching TRBD1 (6 bases). Germline V gene lookup returns CDR1 MNHNY and CDR2 SVGAGI (reference sequence). The V end was cut by 0 bases, the J end by 4 bases, with 7 bases between. This CDR3 contains 13 residues. Here the CDR3 DNA reads TGTGCCAGCAGTTACTCGACAGGTTACGAGCAGTACTTC. Translation: CASSYSTGYEQYF.

CDR3 sequence: CASSYFGGETQYF. For the CDR3, the DNA is TGTGCCAGCAGTTACTTCGGGGGAGAGACCCAGTACTTC. This chain uses TRBV6-6 with TRBJ2-5; TRBD2 is a possible D gene (6 bases). This CDR3 is 13 amino acids long. V lost 1 base and J lost 4, with 7 bases in between. Germline assignment: CDR1 MNHNY and CDR2 SVGAGI (reference sequence).

This sequence joins TRBV7-9 and TRBJ1-6, with TRBD1 as a possible D gene (5 bases). CDR1 is SEHNR and CDR2 is FQNEAQ in the germline V gene (reference sequence). The CDR3 extends over 14 amino acids. Trimming shortened V by 7 bases and J by 6 bases, and 13 bases separated the two germline ends. The CDR3 loop reads CASTLGGRNSPLHF. In nucleotides, the CDR3 is TGTGCCAGCACGCTCGGGGGACGTAATTCACCCCTCCACTTT.

The rearrangement links TRBV6-1 to TRBJ1-1; 7 bases are a match to TRBD1. V gave up 4 bases and J gave up 1 base; unmatched junction bases: 9. The CDR3 covers 16 residues. CDR1 and CDR2 from the germline V gene are MNHNS and SASEGT. CDR3 sequence reads: CASSGMTGSWNTEAFF. The CDR3 DNA is TGTGCCAGCAGTGGGATGACAGGGAGTTGGAACACTGAAGCTTTCTTT.

The J gene is TRBJ1-4, the V gene TRBV7-2; 7 nucleotides match TRBD1. Looked up from germline, CDR1 is SGHTA and CDR2 is FQGNSA. The CDR3 extends over 14 amino acids. V lost 2 bases to trimming and J lost 8 bases; unmatched junction nucleotides: 5. The CDR3 sequence is CASSLYRGGEKLFF. As DNA, the CDR3 is TGTGCCAGCAGCTTATACAGGGGCGGGGAAAAACTGTTTTTT. The complete variable domain, with remaining parts taken from reference TRBV7-2 and TRBJ1-4, reads GAGVSQSPSNKVTEKGKDVELRCDPISGHTALYWYRQSLGQGLEFLIYFQGNSAPDKSGLPSDRFSAERTGGSVSTLTIQRTQQEDSAVYLCASSLYRGGEKLFFGSGTQLSVL.

J is TRBJ1-1 and V is TRBV18; 7 nucleotides align to TRBD1. Per the germline V gene, CDR1 is KGHSH and CDR2 is LQKENI. Trimming removed 6 bases from V and 6 bases from J; junction bases left unmatched: 7. This CDR3 region has 13 residues. The CDR3 here is CASSYRGPPEAFF. The CDR3 DNA sequence: TGTGCCAGCTCCTACAGGGGACCCCCTGAAGCTTTCTTT.

Judged by abundance, this clone is large. The chain employs TRBV28 and TRBJ2-2, with TRBD2 matching 9 bases. V shed 8 bases, J shed 6 bases, and the junction held 7 bases outside the gene matches. The germline CDR1 and CDR2 sequences are MDHEN and SYDVKM. The CDR3 length is 14 residues. CDR3 loop: CASHVAGVPGELFF. The CDR3 DNA reads TGTGCCAGCCACGTAGCGGGAGTACCCGGGGAGCTGTTTTTT.

The chain combines TRBV6-5 with TRBJ2-7; TRBD1 agrees at 7 bases. Germline assignment: CDR1 MNHEY and CDR2 SVGAGI. J gave up 5 bases and V 6 bases, and 7 bases lay outside the gene matches. The length of the CDR3 is 13 residues. In DNA, the CDR3 is TGTGCCAGCAGCCCTACCGACAGGGACGAGCAGTACTTC. It yields the protein CASSPTDRDEQYF.